This T cell receptor beta chain stems from a study of beta chain features in type 1 diabetes. Whole-study findings and limits: In all four CD4+ subsets, TCRB CDR3 length was significantly, moderately reduced in type 1 diabetes.

The V segment lost 4 bases and the J segment 0 bases; nucleotides outside the gene matches: 16. This CDR3 is 18 amino acids long. Germline CDR1 is GTSNPN and CDR2 is SVGIG (reference sequence). This clone was counted only a few times. Its cognate antigen is unknown. Expressed TCRB transcripts were sequenced after all isolated RNA was converted to cDNA. TCRdb's copy holds only in-frame clones and misses some; the assay was immunoSEQ multiplex PCR. The data hold some 360,000 clones, with over 8.5% observed a single time. The clonotype originates from a young man with type 1 diabetes. This rearrangement joins TRBV30 to TRBJ2-7; TRBD2 matches at 9 bases. The sequenced material came from central memory CD4+ T cells from blood. CDR3 loop: CAWTPGHFTSGPSYEQYF. CDR3 DNA sequence: TGTGCCTGGACCCCGGGACACTTCACTAGCGGGCCCTCCTACGAGCAGTACTTC.